This T cell receptor (beta chain) was sequenced in a study of PD-L1 blockade in urothelial cancer. Study in general: As for prior chemotherapy regimens, patients had received 0 to 3. Blood underwent analysis 3 weeks (second dose) and 6 weeks after treatment began.

CDR1 is DFQATT, CDR2 SNEGSKA, per germline (reference sequence). CDR3 length equals 11 residues. V lost 3 bases and J lost 3, with 6 bases in between. Libraries were prepared by immunoSEQ multiplex PCR; TCRdb keeps only in-frame clonotypes and omits some of them. The data show 70,000 to 85,000 clones, 84% seen once. The gene calls are TRBV20-1 and TRBJ2-7; no clear D gene. The receptor was derived from an older man with urothelial cancer. The specimen comprised PBMCs, sampled around atezolizumab (anti-PD-L1) treatment. Here the CDR3 DNA reads TGCAGTGCTAGGCAGGACTACGAGCAGTACTTC. Its protein product is CSARQDYEQYF.